Shown below are 32 T cell receptor beta chains from a single sample sequenced in a study of cytomegalovirus exposure and HLA in healthy donors listed by TCRdb under 2017. Library preparation employed the immunoSEQ multiplex PCR assay. For the multiplex PCR, a mixture combining 60 forward primers for TCR Vbeta segments and 13 reverse primers for TCR Jbeta segments was used. TCRdb took this table from immuneACCESS and kept in-frame rearrangements with V and J called. Such tables lack part of the clones; where checked against another copy, unresolved V genes explain under half of the gap, and the rest is unexplained. The sample records 120,000 to 150,000 clones, 76% of which are singletons. The top ten clonotypes cover around 2% of the sample. Sequencing was performed on PBMCs. The receptors derive from a woman aged 40 to 55 in good health and CMV-seronegative.

Concerning this clone: The CDR3 carries no conserved terminal phenylalanine or tryptophan, so it likely arises from a read error. Here the CDR3 reads CASSQELRFTSGNTIYS. The DNA of the CDR3 is TGTGCCAGCAGCCAAGAATTGCGGTTTACCTCTGGAAACACCATATATTCT. This chain connects TRBV4-2 to TRBJ1-3, with D hard to call. V dropped 0 bases and J dropped 0 bases, with 12 bases sitting between them. CDR1 and CDR2 from the germline V gene are LGHNA and YNFKEQ. This CDR3 has 17 amino acids.

This clone has more than one count but fewer than ten. The chain uses TRBV10-3 and TRBJ1-1; tentative D call: TRBD1 (5 bases). V was pared by 6 bases and J by 7 bases, with 12 bases between. Germline-derived CDR1 and CDR2 are ENHRY and SYGVKD. The CDR3 covers 12 residues. The CDR3 bases are TGTGCCATCAGACAAATCGACAGTGAAGCTTTCTTT. Its protein is CAIRQIDSEAFF.

This clone was seen only once. CDR3 sequence: CASSWGQGGSYNSPLHF. The CDR3 DNA reads as TGCGCCAGCAGCTGGGGACAGGGGGGCTCCTATAATTCACCCCTCCACTTT. The chain carries TRBV5-1 and TRBJ1-6, with 11 bases fitting TRBD1. V shed 3 bases and J 0 bases; nucleotides not matched to a gene: 2. Per the germline V gene, CDR1 is SGHRS and CDR2 is YFSETQ. The CDR3 length is 17 residues.

The rearrangement joins TRBV7-9 to TRBJ2-7, with a possible D match to TRBD1 (5 bases). The ends were cut back, 5 bases at V and 0 bases at J, with 14 bases in the middle. CDR3 length: 15 amino acids. Germline V lookup: CDR1 SEHNR, CDR2 FQNEAQ (reference sequence). CDR3 protein: CASSATALSSYEQYF. DNA for the CDR3: TGTGCCAGCAGCGCGACAGCACTGAGCTCCTACGAGCAGTACTTC.

CDR3 nucleotide sequence: TGTGCCAGCAGTGAAGTAGCGGAGGAGACCCAGTACTTC. This gives the protein CASSEVAEETQYF. V is TRBV6-1 and J is TRBJ2-5, with TRBD2 as a possible D gene (6 bases). Germline-derived CDR1 and CDR2 are MNHNS and SASEGT. Trimming left V 1 base short and J 5 bases short, with 8 bases between. CDR3 length equals 13 residues.

The chain combines TRBV19 with TRBJ2-1; 7 bases map to TRBD2. Germline V gene lookup returns CDR1 LNHDA and CDR2 SQIVND (reference sequence). The CDR3 contains 16 residues. Trimming took 5 bases from V and 1 from J; bases not matched to a gene: 8. The CDR3 is CASSPSEAGSYNEQFF. The CDR3 DNA reads as TGTGCCAGTAGTCCCAGTGAAGCGGGATCCTACAATGAGCAGTTCTTC.

The chain joins TRBV30 to TRBJ1-5, with D perhaps matching TRBD1 (5 bases). This CDR3 is 15 amino acids long. In germline, CDR1 is GTSNPN, CDR2 SVGIG (reference sequence). Trimming took off 1 base at V and 6 bases at J, with 16 bases between the two ends. The CDR3 coding sequence is TGTGCCTGGAGTGATCCCGGGAGGGGCGGTCAGCCCCAGCATTTT. It encodes CAWSDPGRGGQPQHF.

This clone was detected a few times. The CDR3 protein is CASSMQASGRAFETQYF. Written as DNA, the CDR3 is TGCGCCAGCAGCATGCAGGCTAGCGGGAGGGCCTTTGAGACCCAGTACTTC. V gene TRBV5-1 combines with J gene TRBJ2-5; 12 nucleotides agree with TRBD2. This CDR3 is 17 amino acids long. Germline lookup yields CDR1 SGHRS and CDR2 YFSETQ. The V segment lost 4 bases and the J segment 5 bases; nucleotides outside the gene matches: 12.

The chain couples TRBV5-1 to TRBJ2-1, with 12 positions matching TRBD2. V lost 0 bases, J lost 2 bases, and 3 bases stayed unmatched. The CDR3 length is 17 residues. Germline-derived CDR1 and CDR2 are SGHRS and YFSETQ. The CDR3 DNA sequence: TGCGCCAGCAGCTTGGCTCGACTAGCGGGAGCCTACAATGAGCAGTTCTTC. This gives the protein CASSLARLAGAYNEQFF.

This clone was counted many times. CDR3 protein: CASSLLSTGNYGYTF. The DNA of the CDR3 is TGTGCCAGCAGCCTCCTCTCGACAGGGAACTATGGCTACACCTTC. The chain has TRBV6-6 and TRBJ1-2; 7 bases align to TRBD1. CDR1 is MNHNY, CDR2 SVGAGI, per germline (reference sequence). The length of the CDR3 is 15 residues. Unmatched junction bases numbered 9, after V lost 6 bases and J lost 2 bases.

This rearrangement joins TRBV6-5 to TRBJ1-2; D unresolved. From germline, CDR1 is MNHEY and CDR2 SVGAGI. V dropped 4 bases and J dropped 4 bases, with 13 bases sitting between them. This CDR3 region has 14 residues. The CDR3 nucleotides read TGTGCCAGCAGTTTCGGAGACCTCGGCTATGGCTACACCTTC. Translating it yields CASSFGDLGYGYTF.

This rearrangement joins TRBV16 to TRBJ2-1; TRBD2 matches 8 bases. The germline V gene encodes CDR1 KGHSY and CDR2 FQNENV. This CDR3 spans 17 amino acids. V dropped 0 bases and J dropped 2; count of bases not matched to a gene: 6. The DNA of the CDR3 is TGTGCCAGCAGCCAATCGATTAGCGGGAAACCCTACAATGAGCAGTTCTTC. It yields the protein CASSQSISGKPYNEQFF.

V gene TRBV25-1 combines with J gene TRBJ1-1, with TRBD1 matching 7 bases. V dropped 9 bases and J dropped 0; count of bases not matched to a gene: 7. This CDR3 has 14 residues. Germline assignment: CDR1 MGHDK and CDR2 SYGVNS. This CDR3 is CASRQTGVNTEAFF. CDR3 nucleotide sequence: TGTGCCAGTCGTCAAACAGGGGTGAACACTGAAGCTTTCTTT.

This sequence joins TRBV7-8 and TRBJ1-2; D possibly corresponds to TRBD1 (5 bases). V was cut by 2 bases and J by 5 bases, with 15 bases left in between. This CDR3 region has 15 residues. Germline CDR1 reads SGHVS; CDR2 reads FQNEAQ. CDR3 region: CASSLIGAGDYGYTF. The DNA for the CDR3 is TGTGCCAGCAGCTTAATAGGGGCAGGCGATTATGGCTACACCTTC.

This clone has a handful of counts. J is TRBJ1-4 and V is TRBV5-1, with TRBD1 identical over 8 bases. The CDR3 covers 15 residues. The germline gives CDR1 SGHRS, CDR2 YFSETQ. J lost 4 bases, V lost 4 bases, and 6 bases had no gene match. CDR3 region: CASSAGGVGNEKLFF. The CDR3 DNA follows: TGCGCCAGCAGCGCAGGGGGCGTGGGTAATGAAAAACTGTTTTTT.

This clone appeared a few times. V is TRBV27 and J is TRBJ1-2; D possibly corresponds to TRBD1 (5 bases). Germline-derived CDR1 and CDR2 are MNHEY and SMNVEV (reference sequence). This CDR3 comprises 13 residues. V was trimmed by 2 bases and J by 4 bases, leaving 8 bases between them. CDR3 sequence reads: CASSLQQGYGYTF. The CDR3 nucleotides are TGTGCCAGCAGTTTACAGCAGGGCTATGGCTACACCTTC.

The chain has TRBV25-1 and TRBJ2-5, with D possibly matching TRBD1 (8 bases). Per the germline V gene, CDR1 is MGHDK and CDR2 is SYGVNS. This CDR3 comprises 16 residues. V was cut by 2 bases and J by 4 bases, with 17 bases left in between. In nucleotides, the CDR3 is TGTGCCAGCAGTGAACTCCAAACAGGGGGGGGAGAGACCCAGTACTTC. As protein: CASSELQTGGGETQYF.

This clone was picked up one time. The V and J genes are TRBV2 and TRBJ2-3, with D perhaps TRBD1 (6 bases). The germline gives CDR1 SNHLY, CDR2 FYNNEI. The V end was cut by 7 bases, the J end by 0 bases, with 17 bases between. CDR3 length: 16 residues. For the CDR3, the DNA is TGTGCCAGCACCGTTCAGGGGCTAGCTAGCACAGATACGCAGTATTTT. Translated: CASTVQGLASTDTQYF.

This clone was seen a handful of times. The rearrangement uses TRBV5-8 and TRBJ1-5, with D hard to call. Trimming took off 4 bases at V and 4 bases at J, with 6 bases between the two ends. Germline lookup yields CDR1 SGHTS and CDR2 YDEGEE. The CDR3 covers 12 residues. CDR3: CASSLWNQPQHF. For the CDR3, the DNA is TGTGCCAGCAGCCTATGGAATCAGCCCCAGCATTTT.

V gene TRBV25-1 combines with J gene TRBJ1-3, with D possibly matching TRBD1 (5 bases). The CDR3 has 12 amino acids. Trimming shortened V by 5 bases and J by 4 bases, and 6 bases separated the two germline ends. CDR1 is MGHDK, CDR2 SYGVNS, per germline. The CDR3 DNA reads as TGTGCCAGCAGTCGACAGGGAAACACCATATATTTT. Protein sequence: CASSRQGNTIYF.

A word on this clone: At one end, the junction sequence differs from germline, possibly due to a read error. The chain combines TRBV7-9 with TRBJ2-3, with 7 bases matching TRBD2. Germline V lookup: CDR1 SEHNR, CDR2 FQNEAQ (reference sequence). CDR3 length equals 16 residues. The CDR3 sequence: CSSSFANEGGTDTQYF. The CDR3 nucleotides read TGTTCCAGCAGCTTCGCCAACGAGGGAGGGACAGATACGCAGTATTTT.

The V and J genes are TRBV27 and TRBJ2-7; 7 positions agree with TRBD1. CDR3 length: 13 residues. With 2 bases clipped from V and 2 bases from J, the junction kept 0 bases outside the gene matches. Germline lookup yields CDR1 MNHEY and CDR2 SMNVEV (reference sequence). The CDR3, as DNA: TGTGCCAGCAGTTTAGACAGGGCCTACGAGCAGTACTTC. Amino acid sequence: CASSLDRAYEQYF.

This chain connects TRBV7-9 to TRBJ2-1; 9 nucleotides align to TRBD2. V lost 6 bases to trimming and J lost 0 bases; unmatched junction nucleotides: 9. CDR3 size: 17 residues. CDR1 and CDR2 from the germline V gene are SEHNR and FQNEAQ (reference sequence). CDR3 sequence reads: CASRPTFSGSSYNEQFF. The CDR3 region has the DNA TGTGCCAGCAGACCAACGTTTAGCGGGAGCTCCTACAATGAGCAGTTCTTC.

In DNA form, the CDR3 reads TGTGCCAGCAGTGGACAGGGGGCAAGCGAAAAACTGTTTTTT. This gives the protein CASSGQGASEKLFF. The chain links TRBV2 to TRBJ1-4; 10 bases are a match to TRBD1. Germline V gene sequence: CDR1 SNHLY, CDR2 FYNNEI. The length of the CDR3 is 14 residues. V gave up 4 bases and J gave up 8 bases; unmatched junction bases: 4.

The chain joins TRBV28 to TRBJ2-3, with D uncertain. The V end lost 3 bases, the J end lost 3 bases, and 7 bases lay between the germline ends. Germline V gene sequence: CDR1 MDHEN, CDR2 SYDVKM. The length of the CDR3 is 13 residues. This CDR3 reads CASSFVSTDTQYF. CDR3 DNA sequence: TGTGCCAGCAGTTTTGTCAGTACAGATACGCAGTATTTT. Full variable domain (missing parts from reference TRBV28 and TRBJ2-3): DVKVTQSSRYLVKRTGEKVFLECVQDMDHENMFWYRQDPGLGLRLIYFSYDVKMKEKGDIPEGYSVSREKKERFSLILESASTNQTSMYLCASSFVSTDTQYFGPGTRLTVL.

The chain recombines TRBV28 with TRBJ2-5; D may be TRBD2 (6 bases). Judging by the DNA end, TRBJ2-7 fits better; the J call may be wrong. Germline V CDR1 and CDR2: MDHEN, SYDVKM. The CDR3 runs to 12 residues. This chain's CDR3 is CASGTRLDEQYF. CDR3 DNA sequence: TGTGCCAGCGGGACTCGGCTGGACGAGCAGTACTTC.

The chain carries TRBV2 and TRBJ2-5; 14 bases agree with TRBD2. CDR1 is SNHLY, CDR2 FYNNEI, per germline. V lost 4 bases and J lost 4; bases outside the gene matches: 2. The CDR3 loop spans 15 amino acids. As DNA, the CDR3 is TGTGCCAGCAGTGGGACTAGCGGGGGGCGAGAGACCCAGTACTTC. Residues: CASSGTSGGRETQYF.

This clone has just a few counts. Other DNA sequences within the sample encode an identical CDR3. The gene calls are TRBV6-4 and TRBJ1-1; TRBD1 might be the D (5 bases). The CDR3 is made up of 13 amino acids. Germline values: CDR1 MRHNA, CDR2 SNTAGT. Trimming stripped 3 bases from V and 2 bases from J, with 7 bases between. The CDR3 sequence is CASSEQGNTEAFF. The CDR3 DNA reads TGTGCCAGCAGTGAGCAGGGTAACACTGAAGCTTTCTTT.

The CDR3 DNA reads TGCGCCAGCAGTGAGTCGACCCGAGGGCCCGCCGAGCAGTACTTC. It is translated as CASSESTRGPAEQYF. The chain employs TRBV10-1 and TRBJ2-7; tentative D call: TRBD2 (5 bases). This CDR3 spans 15 amino acids. The V end was cut by 0 bases, the J end by 6 bases, with 15 bases between. Germline CDR1 WNHNN, CDR2 SYGVQD (reference sequence).

This clone has only one observation. The genes are TRBV4-1 and TRBJ2-1; 12 bases are shared with TRBD1. Germline CDR1 MGHRA, CDR2 YSYEKL. There are 15 residues in the CDR3. V lost 3 bases, J lost 10 bases, and 7 bases stayed unmatched. The CDR3 sequence: CASSQRGQGANEQFF. The CDR3, as DNA: TGCGCCAGCAGCCAGCGGGGACAGGGGGCGAACGAGCAGTTCTTC.

This rearrangement joins TRBV6-5 to TRBJ1-5; D ambiguous. This CDR3 comprises 12 residues. Germline V gives CDR1 MNHEY, CDR2 SVGAGI. Trimming shortened V by 11 bases and J by 7 bases, and 15 bases separated the two germline ends. The CDR3 sequence: CAAGLLKQPQHF. CDR3 nucleotides: TGTGCCGCGGGGTTATTAAAACAGCCCCAGCATTTT.

The rearrangement joins TRBV29-1 to TRBJ2-5; weak D call: TRBD2 (5 bases). Trimming pared 7 bases from V and 2 bases from J, leaving 14 bases between. The germline CDR1 and CDR2 sequences are SQVTM and ANQGSEA. This CDR3 has 13 residues. This chain's CDR3 is CSATDSGQETQYF. DNA of the CDR3: TGCAGCGCCACTGACTCGGGACAAGAGACCCAGTACTTC.